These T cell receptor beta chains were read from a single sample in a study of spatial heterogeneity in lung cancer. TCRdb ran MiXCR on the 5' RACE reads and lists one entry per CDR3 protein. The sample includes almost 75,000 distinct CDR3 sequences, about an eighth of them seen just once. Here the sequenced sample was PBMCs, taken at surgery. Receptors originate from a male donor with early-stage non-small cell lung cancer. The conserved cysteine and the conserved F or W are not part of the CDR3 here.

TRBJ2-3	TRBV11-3	ASTSSEDTQY
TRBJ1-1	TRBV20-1	SSLGRGEGMNTEAF
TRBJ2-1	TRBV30	AWTPLLAQKGSSYNEQF
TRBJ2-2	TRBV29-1	SVITGGSLSNTGELF
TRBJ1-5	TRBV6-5	ASSRDRVGGQPQH
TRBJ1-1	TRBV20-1	SARDRVVNTEAF
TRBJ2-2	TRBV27	ASSSILGPAKLF
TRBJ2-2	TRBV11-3	ASSSDPYRGGYTGELF
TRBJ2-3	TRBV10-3	AISGLVLDTQY
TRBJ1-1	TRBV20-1	SARVVGTEAF
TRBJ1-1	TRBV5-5	ASTSSRQGRTEAF
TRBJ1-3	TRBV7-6	ASSVAGPGNTIY
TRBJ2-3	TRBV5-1	ASSSGGGRGTDTQY
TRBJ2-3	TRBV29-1	SVEKGAVADTQY
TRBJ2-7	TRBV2	ASVTEPYEQY
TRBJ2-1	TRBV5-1	ASSRDGANEQF
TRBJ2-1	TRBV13	ASSLVGEAEQF
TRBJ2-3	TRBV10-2	ASSESPEEGTDTQY
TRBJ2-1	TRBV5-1	ASSVGQNNEQF
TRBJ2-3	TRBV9	ASSGGTSGLTDTQY
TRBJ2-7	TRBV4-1	ASSQTSGAVYEQY
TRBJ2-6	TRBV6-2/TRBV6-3	ASRARGLGETGANVLT
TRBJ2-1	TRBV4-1	ASSRVLADNEQF
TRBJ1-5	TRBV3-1	ASQNDPTQPQH
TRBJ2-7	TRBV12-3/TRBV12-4	ASSLARSGRTPYEQY
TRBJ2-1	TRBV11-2	ASSKGQGPYNEQF
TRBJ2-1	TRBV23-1	ASSQIRGPYNEQF
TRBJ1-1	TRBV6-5	ASRKTGGGMNTEAF
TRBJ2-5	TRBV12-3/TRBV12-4	ASKVSYQETQY
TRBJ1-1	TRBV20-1	SASDRADPVNAF
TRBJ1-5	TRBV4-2	ASSQAGGGQPQH
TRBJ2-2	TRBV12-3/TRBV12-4	ASTPRGWSGELF
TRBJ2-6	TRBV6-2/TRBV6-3	ASEITSGANVLT
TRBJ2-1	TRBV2	ASRREGNEQF
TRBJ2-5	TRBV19	ASSRGLAGAYQETQY
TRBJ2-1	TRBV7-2	ASSSGLVVVYNEQF
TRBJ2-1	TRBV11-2	ASRGSLARNEQF
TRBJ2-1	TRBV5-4	ASSLGDRDNNEQF
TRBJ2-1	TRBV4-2	ASSPGLYSYNEQF
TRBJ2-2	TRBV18	ASSPPERSTGELF
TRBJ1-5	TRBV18	ASSPGQGAQPQH
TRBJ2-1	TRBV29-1	SVLLRTDEQF
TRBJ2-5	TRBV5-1	ASSLGQGPQETQY
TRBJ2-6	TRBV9	ASSAPNGANVLT
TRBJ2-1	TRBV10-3	AISDWSLPFEQF
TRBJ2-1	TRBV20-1	SARIPGVANEQF
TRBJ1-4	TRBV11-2	ASSLTGIANEKLF
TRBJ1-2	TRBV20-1	SAPPPSSYYGYT
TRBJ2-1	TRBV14	ASSRGMTPYNEQF
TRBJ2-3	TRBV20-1	SATPGLANTDTQY
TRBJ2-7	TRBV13	ASSSFISPYEQY
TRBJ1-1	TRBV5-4	ASSLEGGFTEAF
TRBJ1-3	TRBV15	ATSRATGNGNTIY